A single TCR beta chain is shown here with its context. The data were taken from a study of blood T cell repertoires in COVID-19. V shed 6 bases, J shed 1 base, and the junction held 3 bases outside the gene matches. Looked up from germline, CDR1 is KGHSH and CDR2 is LQKENI. The CDR3 totals 16 residues. Repertoires were generated with immunoSEQ multiplex PCR, while TCRdb's copy carries only in-frame clones and drops some. The sample records about 230,000 clones, over 70% being singletons. The chain uses TRBV18 and TRBJ2-3, with 14 nucleotides matching TRBD2. Sequenced: peripheral blood. This sequence was found in a woman of 80 years or more with acute or convalescent COVID-19. The CDR3 protein is CASSQGLAGGTDTQYF. The DNA of the CDR3 is TGTGCCAGCTCGCAGGGACTAGCGGGAGGCACAGATACGCAGTATTTT.